The present TCR beta chain was sequenced within a study of cytomegalovirus exposure and HLA in healthy donors. It was with 60 Vbeta and 13 Jbeta primers that the PCR ran. Some clones are missing from TCRdb's copy, which holds only in-frame ones; the method was immunoSEQ multiplex PCR. The table has roughly 77,000 clones, about two thirds seen once. The CDR3 contains 15 residues. J lost 8 bases, V lost 4 bases, and 10 bases had no gene match. Germline assignment: CDR1 SGDLS and CDR2 YYNGEE. This clonotype originated in a woman in her forties or fifties in good health and CMV-seropositive. The gene calls are TRBV9 and TRBJ2-7; 12 bases match TRBD1. Sequencing used PBMCs. The CDR3 loop is CASSPRDRGQTKQYF. The DNA of the CDR3 is TGTGCCAGCAGCCCCCGGGACAGGGGGCAGACGAAGCAGTACTTC.